This T cell receptor (beta chain) was captured in a study of T-cell reconstitution after alpha-beta-depleted transplantation in children. The V and J ends lost 5 bases and 1 base respectively, with 16 bases between them. The CDR3 contains 16 residues. Per germline, CDR1 SEHNR and CDR2 FQNEAQ (reference sequence). General observations from the study: Fresh T-cell production supplied most of the T-cell counts and diversity seen one year after transplant. There were some patients whose high TCRbeta diversity at day 60 came from surviving recipient T cells and thymic progenitors. About two months after transplant, alpha-beta T cells reportedly came from several hundred expanded graft clones.

Points on this clonotype: Its specificity is unknown.

Unique molecular identifiers were incorporated into the prepared TCRbeta library. Using its own MiXCR run on the PCR reads, TCRdb lists one record per CDR3 protein. Seen here are about 580,000 distinct CDR3 sequences, roughly 23% observed once, and the top ten hold roughly 15%. The chain employs TRBV7-9 and TRBJ2-3; D might be TRBD1 (6 bases). The receptor was isolated from a boy younger than two who had a stem cell transplant for acute myeloid leukemia, so the T cells may come from the graft donor. The sequences come from PBMCs, mostly from graft donor cells, collected 360 days after TCRalphabeta/CD19-depleted stem cell transplant. CDR3: CASSPTSGARTDTQYF. The CDR3 DNA reads as TGTGCCAGCAGCCCGACGTCAGGGGCCCGCACAGATACGCAGTATTTT.